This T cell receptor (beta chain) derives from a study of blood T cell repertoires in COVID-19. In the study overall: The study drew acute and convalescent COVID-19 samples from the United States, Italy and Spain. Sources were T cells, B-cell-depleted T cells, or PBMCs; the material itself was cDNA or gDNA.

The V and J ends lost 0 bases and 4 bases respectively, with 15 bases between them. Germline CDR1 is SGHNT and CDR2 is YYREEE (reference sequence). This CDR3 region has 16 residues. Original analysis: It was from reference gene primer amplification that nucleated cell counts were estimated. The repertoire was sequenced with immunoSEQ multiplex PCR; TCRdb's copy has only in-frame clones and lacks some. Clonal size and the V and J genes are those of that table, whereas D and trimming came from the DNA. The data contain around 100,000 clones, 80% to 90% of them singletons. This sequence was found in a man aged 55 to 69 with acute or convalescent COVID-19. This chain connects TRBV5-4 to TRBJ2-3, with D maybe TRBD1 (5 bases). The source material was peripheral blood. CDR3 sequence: CASSLVLGAVADTQYF. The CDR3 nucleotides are TGTGCCAGCAGCTTGGTGCTAGGGGCGGTCGCAGATACGCAGTATTTT.